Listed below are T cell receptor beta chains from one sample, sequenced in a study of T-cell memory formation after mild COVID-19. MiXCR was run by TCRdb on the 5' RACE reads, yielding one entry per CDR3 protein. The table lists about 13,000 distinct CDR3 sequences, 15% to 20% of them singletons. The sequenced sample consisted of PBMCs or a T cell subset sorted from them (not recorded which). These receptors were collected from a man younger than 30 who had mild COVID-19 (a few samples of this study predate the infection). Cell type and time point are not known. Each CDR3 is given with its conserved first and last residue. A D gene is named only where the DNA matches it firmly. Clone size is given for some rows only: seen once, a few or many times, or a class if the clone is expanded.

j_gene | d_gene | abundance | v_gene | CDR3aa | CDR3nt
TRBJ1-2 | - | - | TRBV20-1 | CSARARNYGYTF | TGCAGTGCTAGAGCACGGAACTATGGCTACACCTTC
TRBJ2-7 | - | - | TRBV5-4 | CASSTGPTGYEQYF | TGTGCCAGCAGCACGGGACCCACCGGGTACGAGCAGTACTTC
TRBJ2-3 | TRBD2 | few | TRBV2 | CASITSGGYTQYF | TGTGCCAGCATTACTAGCGGGGGCTATACGCAGTATTTT
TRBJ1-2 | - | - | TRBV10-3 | CATSGDGYYGYTF | TGTGCCACCAGTGGCGATGGATACTATGGCTACACCTTC
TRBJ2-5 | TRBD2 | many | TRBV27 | CASSLWSGGDRETQYF | TGTGCCAGCAGTTTGTGGAGCGGGGGGGATAGGGAGACCCAGTACTTC
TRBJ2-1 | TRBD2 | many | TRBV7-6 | CASSYGGGSYNEQFF | TGTGCCAGCAGCTACGGGGGGGGGTCCTACAATGAGCAGTTCTTC
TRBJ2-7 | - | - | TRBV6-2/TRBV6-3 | CASEQQGRGYEQYF | TGTGCCAGCGAGCAACAGGGCCGTGGCTACGAGCAGTACTTC
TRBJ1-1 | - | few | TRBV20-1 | CSARERGGWVTEAFF | TGCAGTGCTAGAGAACGTGGGGGTTGGGTCACTGAAGCTTTCTTT
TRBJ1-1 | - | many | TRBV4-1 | CASSQQTLPTEAFF | TGCGCCAGCAGCCAACAAACCCTCCCGACTGAAGCTTTCTTT
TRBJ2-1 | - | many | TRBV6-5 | CASSYFRNEQFF | TGTGCCAGCAGTTATTTTAGGAATGAGCAGTTCTTC
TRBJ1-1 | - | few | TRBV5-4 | CASSLDQGMNTEAFF | TGTGCCAGCAGCTTGGATCAGGGAATGAACACTGAAGCTTTCTTT